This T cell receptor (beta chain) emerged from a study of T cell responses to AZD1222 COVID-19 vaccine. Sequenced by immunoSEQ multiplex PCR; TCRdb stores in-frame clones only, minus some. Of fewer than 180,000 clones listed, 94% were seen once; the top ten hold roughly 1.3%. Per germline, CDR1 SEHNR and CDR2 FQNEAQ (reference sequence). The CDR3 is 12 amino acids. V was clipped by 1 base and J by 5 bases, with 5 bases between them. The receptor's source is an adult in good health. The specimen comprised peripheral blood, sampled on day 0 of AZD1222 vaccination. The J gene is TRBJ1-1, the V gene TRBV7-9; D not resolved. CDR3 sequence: CASSLDGTEAFF. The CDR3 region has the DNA TGTGCCAGCAGCTTAGATGGGACTGAAGCTTTCTTT.